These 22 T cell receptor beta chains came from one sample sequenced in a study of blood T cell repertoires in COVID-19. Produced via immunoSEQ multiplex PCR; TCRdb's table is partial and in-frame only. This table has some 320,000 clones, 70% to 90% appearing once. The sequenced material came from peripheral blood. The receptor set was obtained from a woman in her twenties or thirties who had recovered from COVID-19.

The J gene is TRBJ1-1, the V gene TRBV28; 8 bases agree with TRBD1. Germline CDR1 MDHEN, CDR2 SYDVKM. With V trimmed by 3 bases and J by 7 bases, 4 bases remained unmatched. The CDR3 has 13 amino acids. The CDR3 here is CASSLTGVVEAFF. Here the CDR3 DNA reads TGTGCCAGCAGTTTGACAGGGGTCGTTGAAGCTTTCTTT.

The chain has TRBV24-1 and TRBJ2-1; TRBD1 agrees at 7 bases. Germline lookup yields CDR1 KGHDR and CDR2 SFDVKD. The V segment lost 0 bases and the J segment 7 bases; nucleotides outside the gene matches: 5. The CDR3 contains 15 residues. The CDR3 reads CATSDLAGGENEQFF. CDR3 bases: TGTGCCACCAGTGATTTGGCAGGGGGAGAGAATGAGCAGTTCTTC.

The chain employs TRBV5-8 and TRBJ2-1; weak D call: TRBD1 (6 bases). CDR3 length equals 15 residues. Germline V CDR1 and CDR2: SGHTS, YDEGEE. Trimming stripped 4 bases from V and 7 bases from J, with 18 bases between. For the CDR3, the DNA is TGTGCCAGCAGCACCTACAGGGTACGGGGTAATGAGCAGTTCTTC. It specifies CASSTYRVRGNEQFF. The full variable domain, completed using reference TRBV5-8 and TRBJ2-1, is EAGVTQSPTHLIKTRGQQATLRCSPISGHTSVYWYQQALGLGLQFLLWYDEGEERNRGNFPPRFSGRQFPNYSSELNVNALELEDSALYLCASSTYRVRGNEQFFGPGTRLTVL.

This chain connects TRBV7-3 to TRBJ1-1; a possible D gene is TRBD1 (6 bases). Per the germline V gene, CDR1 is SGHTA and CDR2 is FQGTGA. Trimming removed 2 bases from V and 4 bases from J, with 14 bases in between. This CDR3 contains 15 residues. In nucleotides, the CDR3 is TGTGCCAGCAGCTTATCAGGGGCGCTTGGCACTGAAGCTTTCTTT. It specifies CASSLSGALGTEAFF.

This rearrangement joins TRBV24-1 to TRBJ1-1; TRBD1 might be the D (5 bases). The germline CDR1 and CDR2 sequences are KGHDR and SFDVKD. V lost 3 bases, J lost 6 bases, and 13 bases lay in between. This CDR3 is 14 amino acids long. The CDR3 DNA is TGTGCCACCAGTGATACAGGAGGGGCAGCTGAAGCTTTCTTT. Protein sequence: CATSDTGGAAEAFF.

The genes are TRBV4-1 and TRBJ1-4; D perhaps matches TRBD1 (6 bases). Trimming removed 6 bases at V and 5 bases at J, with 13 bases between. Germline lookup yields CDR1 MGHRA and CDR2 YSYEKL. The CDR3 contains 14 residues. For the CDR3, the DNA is TGCGCCAGCAGATCCCCAGGGACAAATGAAAAACTGTTTTTT. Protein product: CASRSPGTNEKLFF.

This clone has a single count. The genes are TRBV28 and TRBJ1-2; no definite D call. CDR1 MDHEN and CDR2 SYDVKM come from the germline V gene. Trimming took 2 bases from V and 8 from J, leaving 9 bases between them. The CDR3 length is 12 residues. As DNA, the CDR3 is TGTGCCAGCAGTTTACCGGGTCGGGGCTACACCTTC. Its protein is CASSLPGRGYTF.

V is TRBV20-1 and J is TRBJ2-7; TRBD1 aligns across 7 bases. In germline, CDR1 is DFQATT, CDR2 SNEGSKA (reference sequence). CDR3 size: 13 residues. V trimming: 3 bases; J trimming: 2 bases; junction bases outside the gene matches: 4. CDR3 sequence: CSASDDRAYEQYF. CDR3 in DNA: TGCAGTGCTAGTGACGACAGGGCCTACGAGCAGTACTTC.

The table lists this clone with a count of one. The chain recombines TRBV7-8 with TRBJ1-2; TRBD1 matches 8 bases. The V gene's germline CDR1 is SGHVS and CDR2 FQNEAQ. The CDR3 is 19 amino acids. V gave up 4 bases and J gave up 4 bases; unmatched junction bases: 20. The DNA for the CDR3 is TGTGCCAGCAGCTCCCTTTATAACAGGGGGAAGAAGGAAAGCTATGGCTACACCTTC. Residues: CASSSLYNRGKKESYGYTF.

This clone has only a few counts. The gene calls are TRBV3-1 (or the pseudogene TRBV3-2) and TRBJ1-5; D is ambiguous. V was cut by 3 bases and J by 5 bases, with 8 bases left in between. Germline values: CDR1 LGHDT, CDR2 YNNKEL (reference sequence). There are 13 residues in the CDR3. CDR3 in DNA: TGTGCCAGCAGCCAGTTTTCCGATCAGCCCCAGCATTTT. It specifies CASSQFSDQPQHF.

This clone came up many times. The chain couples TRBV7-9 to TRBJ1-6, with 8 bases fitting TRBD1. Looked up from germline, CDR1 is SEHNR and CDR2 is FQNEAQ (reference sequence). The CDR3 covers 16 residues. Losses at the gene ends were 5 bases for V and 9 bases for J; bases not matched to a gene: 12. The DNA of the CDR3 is TGTGCCAGCAGCCAATTAATCGGACAGGGCCTTTCACCCCTCCACTTT. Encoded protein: CASSQLIGQGLSPLHF.

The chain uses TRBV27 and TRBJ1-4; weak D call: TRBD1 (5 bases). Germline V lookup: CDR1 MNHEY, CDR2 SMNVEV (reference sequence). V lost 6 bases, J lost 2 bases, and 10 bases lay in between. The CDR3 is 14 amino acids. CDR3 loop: CASSLQATNEKLFF. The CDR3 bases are TGTGCCAGCAGCCTACAGGCTACTAATGAAAAACTGTTTTTT.

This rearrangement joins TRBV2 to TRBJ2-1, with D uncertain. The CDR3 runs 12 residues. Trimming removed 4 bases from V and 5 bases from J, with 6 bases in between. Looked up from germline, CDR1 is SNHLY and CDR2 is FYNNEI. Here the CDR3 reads CASSGHHNEQFF. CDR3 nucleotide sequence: TGTGCCAGCAGTGGACATCACAATGAGCAGTTCTTC.

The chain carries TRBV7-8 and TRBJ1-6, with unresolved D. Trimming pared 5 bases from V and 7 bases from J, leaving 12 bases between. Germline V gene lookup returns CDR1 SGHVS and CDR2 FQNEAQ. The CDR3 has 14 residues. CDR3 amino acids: CASSVETPNSPLHF. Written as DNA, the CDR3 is TGTGCCAGCAGCGTAGAGACACCCAATTCACCCCTCCACTTT.

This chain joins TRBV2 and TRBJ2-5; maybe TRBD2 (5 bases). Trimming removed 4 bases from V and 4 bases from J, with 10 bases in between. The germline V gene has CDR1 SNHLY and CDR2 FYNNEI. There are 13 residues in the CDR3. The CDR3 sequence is CASSGGVGETQYF. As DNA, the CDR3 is TGTGCCAGCAGTGGGGGAGTGGGAGAGACCCAGTACTTC. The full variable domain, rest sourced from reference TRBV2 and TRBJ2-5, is EPEVTQTPSHQVTQMGQEVILRCVPISNHLYFYWYRQILGQKVEFLVSFYNNEISEKSEIFDDQFSVERPDGSNFTLKIRSTKLEDSAMYFCASSGGVGETQYFGPGTRLLVL.

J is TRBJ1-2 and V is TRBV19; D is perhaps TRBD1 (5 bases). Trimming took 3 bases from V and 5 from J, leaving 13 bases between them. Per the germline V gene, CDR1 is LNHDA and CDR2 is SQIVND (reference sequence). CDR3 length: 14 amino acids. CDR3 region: CASSILGREYGYTF. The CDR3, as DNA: TGTGCCAGTAGTATCCTGGGACGGGAGTATGGCTACACCTTC.

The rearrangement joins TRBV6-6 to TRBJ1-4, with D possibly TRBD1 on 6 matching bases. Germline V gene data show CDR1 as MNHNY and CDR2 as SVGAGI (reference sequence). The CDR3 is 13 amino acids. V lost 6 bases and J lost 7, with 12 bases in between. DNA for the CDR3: TGTGCCAGCAGCGAGGGGGGGGTTGAAAAACTGTTTTTT. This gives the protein CASSEGGVEKLFF.

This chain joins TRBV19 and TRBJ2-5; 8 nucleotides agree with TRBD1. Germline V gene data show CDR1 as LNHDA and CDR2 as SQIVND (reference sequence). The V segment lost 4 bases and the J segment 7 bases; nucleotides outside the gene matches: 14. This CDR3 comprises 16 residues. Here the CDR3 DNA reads TGTGCCAGTAGTACCCTTCTCTCGGACAGGGTAGGGACCCAGTACTTC. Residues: CASSTLLSDRVGTQYF. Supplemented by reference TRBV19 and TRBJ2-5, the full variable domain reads DGGITQSPKYLFRKEGQNVTLSCEQNLNHDAMYWYRQDPGQGLRLIYYSQIVNDFQKGDIAEGYSVSREKKESFPLTVTSAQKNPTAFYLCASSTLLSDRVGTQYFGPGTRLLVL.

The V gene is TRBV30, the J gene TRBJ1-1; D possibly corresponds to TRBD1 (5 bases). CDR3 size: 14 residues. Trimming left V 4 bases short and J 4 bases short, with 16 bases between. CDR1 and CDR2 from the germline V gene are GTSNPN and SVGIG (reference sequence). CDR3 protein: CAWTGTRGGTEAFF. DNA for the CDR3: TGTGCCTGGACTGGAACGCGCGGGGGCACTGAAGCTTTCTTT.

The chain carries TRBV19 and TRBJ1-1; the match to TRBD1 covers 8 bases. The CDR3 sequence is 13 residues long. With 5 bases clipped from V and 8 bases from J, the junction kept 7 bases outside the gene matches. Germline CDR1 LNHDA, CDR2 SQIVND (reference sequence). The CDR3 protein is CASSGGDRTEAFF. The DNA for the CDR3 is TGTGCCAGTAGTGGGGGGGACAGGACCGAAGCTTTCTTT.

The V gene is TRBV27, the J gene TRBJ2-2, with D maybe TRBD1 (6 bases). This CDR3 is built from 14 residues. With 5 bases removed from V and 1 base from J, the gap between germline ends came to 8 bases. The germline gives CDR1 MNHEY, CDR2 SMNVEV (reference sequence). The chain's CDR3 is CASSPGQNTGELFF. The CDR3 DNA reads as TGTGCCAGCAGTCCGGGACAGAACACCGGGGAGCTGTTTTTT.

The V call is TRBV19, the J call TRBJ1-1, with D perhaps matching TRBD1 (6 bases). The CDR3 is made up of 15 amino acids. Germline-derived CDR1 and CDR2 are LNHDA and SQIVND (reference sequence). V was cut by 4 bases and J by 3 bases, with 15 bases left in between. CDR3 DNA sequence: TGTGCCAGTAGTAAGGGACATTTAGAGGACACTGAAGCTTTCTTT. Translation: CASSKGHLEDTEAFF.